This passage covers 9 T cell receptor beta chains from one sample sequenced in a study of shared clonotypes between healthy human individuals. Profiled with immunoSEQ multiplex PCR; TCRdb holds only in-frame clones, not every one. The sample has hundreds of thousands of clones, approximately 95% seen once. Sequencing input: naive CD4+ T cells sorted from blood. Subset meaning: CD45RA+ positively selected. The origin of the receptors is a woman aged 25 to 39 in good health.

The chain combines TRBV5-6 with TRBJ2-3, with TRBD2 matching 15 bases. Looked up from germline, CDR1 is SGHDT and CDR2 is YYEEEE. The CDR3 covers 17 residues. The junction had 9 bases not matched to a gene; V was cut back by 4 bases and J by 6 bases. In DNA, the CDR3 is TGTGCCAGCAGCCGGGGACTAGCGGGAGGACTCAAGGATACGCAGTATTTT. It codes for CASSRGLAGGLKDTQYF. Together with reference TRBV5-6 and TRBJ2-3, the CDR3 gives the full variable domain: DAGVTQSPTHLIKTRGQQVTLRCSPKSGHDTVSWYQQALGQGPQFIFQYYEEEERQRGNFPDRFSGHQFPNYSSELNVNALLLGDSALYLCASSRGLAGGLKDTQYFGPGTRLTVL.

V is TRBV10-3 and J is TRBJ2-5; D not resolved. This CDR3 region has 14 residues. From germline, CDR1 is ENHRY and CDR2 SYGVKD. The ends were cut back, 3 bases at V and 3 bases at J, with 11 bases in the middle. The CDR3 bases are TGTGCCATCAGTGAAGATCTTAGGGAAGAGACCCAGTACTTC. It yields the protein CAISEDLREETQYF.

The CDR3 sequence: CASSQKQGNGYTF. CDR3 sequence (DNA): TGTGCCAGCAGCCAAAAACAGGGGAATGGCTACACCTTC. This chain connects TRBV14 to TRBJ1-2; 7 bases are shared with TRBD1. J lost 6 bases, V lost 2 bases, and 3 bases had no gene match. CDR3 size: 13 residues. Germline CDR1 is SGHDN and CDR2 is FVKESK.

The V gene is TRBV5-6, the J gene TRBJ2-2; 13 nucleotides match TRBD2. The CDR3 length is 18 residues. The germline V gene encodes CDR1 SGHDT and CDR2 YYEEEE. V shed 0 bases and J 7 bases; nucleotides not matched to a gene: 9. The CDR3 loop reads CASSLELAGGPRHGELFF. Here the CDR3 DNA reads TGTGCCAGCAGCTTGGAACTAGCGGGAGGGCCTAGGCACGGGGAGCTGTTTTTT.

The chain carries TRBV30 and TRBJ1-4; D might be TRBD1 (5 bases). With 4 bases removed from V and 8 bases from J, the gap between germline ends came to 14 bases. This CDR3 is built from 13 residues. In germline, CDR1 is GTSNPN, CDR2 SVGIG (reference sequence). CDR3 sequence: CAWTPNRGEKLFF. Here the CDR3 DNA reads TGTGCCTGGACTCCGAATAGGGGCGAAAAACTGTTTTTT.

The CDR3 loop reads CASRTTGGLNTEAFF. The CDR3 nucleotides read TGCGCCAGCAGAACGACAGGAGGGTTGAACACTGAAGCTTTCTTT. The V and J genes are TRBV5-1 and TRBJ1-1, with D possibly TRBD1 on 6 matching bases. CDR1 is SGHRS, CDR2 YFSETQ, per germline. V was trimmed by 5 bases and J by 0 bases, leaving 14 bases between them. The CDR3 spans 15 residues.

The genes are TRBV5-1 and TRBJ2-7; D is possibly TRBD1 (6 bases). V lost 4 bases and J 0 bases, leaving 11 bases between the germline ends. CDR1 is SGHRS and CDR2 is YFSETQ in the germline V gene. This CDR3 has 14 residues. CDR3 in DNA: TGCGCCAGCAGCCTCACAGGGCTCTCCTACGAGCAGTACTTC. It is translated as CASSLTGLSYEQYF.

This clone was counted a single time. The V call is TRBV4-1, the J call TRBJ2-7; 8 nucleotides agree with TRBD2. CDR1 MGHRA and CDR2 YSYEKL come from the germline V gene. V shed 1 base and J 7 bases; nucleotides not matched to a gene: 27. The CDR3 loop spans 21 amino acids. In nucleotides, the CDR3 is TGCGCCAGCAGCCAAGGGCGGTACCCCGGACTAGCTGAAAGCGCTGACTGGGAGCAGTACTTC. It codes for CASSQGRYPGLAESADWEQYF.

V gene TRBV9 combines with J gene TRBJ1-1; D is unclear. Looked up from germline, CDR1 is SGDLS and CDR2 is YYNGEE. The CDR3 length is 13 residues. Between the trimmed V and J ends, which lost 4 bases and 1 base, there was a span of 8 bases. The CDR3 is CASSPRPNTEAFF. The CDR3 nucleotides read TGTGCCAGCAGCCCGCGACCGAACACTGAAGCTTTCTTT.